The clone carrying this TCR beta chain was counted many times. Its target is not known. This CDR3 spans 14 amino acids. Germline V CDR1 and CDR2: MDHEN, SYDVKM. V was pared by 7 bases and J by 0 bases, with 12 bases between. These data are taken from a study of regulatory T cells in long-lasting Graves disease. Study-wide findings and caveats: A limited number of samples was an acknowledged limitation.

The time point: persistent/refractory GD, antithyroid drugs over 5 years with positive TRAb. Following extraction of RNA from PBMCs, that RNA was used to make the TCR library. Building of the TCR beta libraries involved iRepertoire HTBI primers and Arm-PCR of CDR3 regions. A single record per CDR3 protein comes from TCRdb applying MiXCR to the multiplex PCR reads. This table holds roughly 490,000 distinct CDR3 sequences, around a fifth found once. The input for sequencing was peripheral blood mononuclear cells (PBMCs), taken when the disease was refractory, from a patient treated with antithyroid drugs. The clonotype comes from a female donor with Graves disease. The chain has TRBV28 and TRBJ1-1; D is possibly TRBD1 (6 bases). CDR3 protein: CASKTGQLNTEAFF. The CDR3 coding sequence is TGTGCCAGCAAAACAGGGCAACTGAACACTGAAGCTTTCTTT.